Presented here are 13 T cell receptor beta chains from one specimen sequenced in a study of T cell responses to AZD1222 COVID-19 vaccine. This table comes from immunoSEQ multiplex PCR, and its TCRdb copy is limited to in-frame clones, with some not included. The sample shows tens of thousands of clones, roughly 75% of them seen only once. Sample: peripheral blood, taken on day 0 of AZD1222 vaccination. Source of these receptors: an adult in good health.

This rearrangement joins TRBV29-1 to TRBJ2-3, with 10 nucleotides matching TRBD2. The CDR3 has 17 amino acids. The V gene end was trimmed by 5 bases and the J gene end by 0 bases; junction bases not matched to a gene: 11. Germline CDR1 and CDR2: SQVTM and ANQGSEA. CDR3 DNA: TGCAGCGTTCAAGGGTGGAGCGGGGGGGCTAGCACAGATACGCAGTATTTT. Translating it yields CSVQGWSGGASTDTQYF.

The chain uses TRBV19 and TRBJ2-1; no clear D gene. This CDR3 region has 15 residues. CDR1 and CDR2 from the germline V gene are LNHDA and SQIVND (reference sequence). The ends were cut back, 0 bases at V and 5 bases at J, with 11 bases in the middle. This chain's CDR3 is CASSIESLIHNEQFF. The CDR3 DNA reads as TGTGCCAGTAGTATAGAATCCCTAATCCACAATGAGCAGTTCTTC.

This clone appeared a few times. The chain uses TRBV6-5 and TRBJ2-7; weak D call: TRBD1 (6 bases). The V end was cut by 8 bases, the J end by 0 bases, with 17 bases between. This CDR3 has 15 amino acids. Germline V gives CDR1 MNHEY, CDR2 SVGAGI. This CDR3 reads CASRRRQESSYEQYF. The CDR3 DNA reads TGTGCCAGCCGCCGTAGACAGGAGAGCTCCTACGAGCAGTACTTC.

This clone occurred a few times. The chain is built from TRBV11-2 and TRBJ2-7; D ambiguous. This CDR3 has 16 amino acids. With 5 bases removed from V and 1 base from J, the gap between germline ends came to 18 bases. Looked up from germline, CDR1 is SGHAT and CDR2 is FQNNGV. The CDR3 here is CASSIGDITSSYEQYF. The CDR3 DNA sequence: TGTGCCAGCAGCATAGGAGACATAACCTCTTCCTACGAGCAGTACTTC.

The rearrangement links TRBV6-6 to TRBJ1-5; D not resolved. CDR1 is MNHNY and CDR2 is SVGAGI in the germline V gene (reference sequence). Trimming removed 5 bases from V and 5 bases from J, with 13 bases in between. This CDR3 has 14 amino acids. CDR3 amino acids: CASSGETEDQPQHF. CDR3 nucleotide sequence: TGTGCCAGCAGTGGGGAGACCGAGGATCAGCCCCAGCATTTT.

This chain joins TRBV12-3 or TRBV12-4 and TRBJ2-3; perhaps TRBD1 as D (5 bases). V gave up 6 bases and J gave up 3 bases, with 10 bases separating them. This CDR3 is built from 13 residues. Written as DNA, the CDR3 is TGTGCCAGCAGACTCCAGGGTACAGATACGCAGTATTTT. Translation gives CASRLQGTDTQYF.

V gene TRBV7-2 combines with J gene TRBJ2-7; 7 bases line up with TRBD1. With V trimmed by 5 bases and J by 4 bases, 8 bases remained unmatched. The germline V gene has CDR1 SGHTA and CDR2 FQGNSA. The CDR3 runs to 14 residues. The CDR3 loop reads CASSLQGDTYEQYF. In nucleotides, the CDR3 is TGTGCCAGCAGCCTCCAGGGGGATACTTACGAGCAGTACTTC.

J is TRBJ2-7 and V is TRBV6-5; weak D call: TRBD1 (6 bases). CDR3 length: 13 residues. V was clipped by 5 bases and J by 2 bases, with 10 bases between them. Per the germline V gene, CDR1 is MNHEY and CDR2 is SVGAGI. The chain's CDR3 is CASSQQGTYEQYF. CDR3 nucleotides: TGTGCCAGCAGTCAACAGGGTACCTACGAGCAGTACTTC.

The chain joins TRBV18 to TRBJ1-2; no firm D call. Germline V gene lookup returns CDR1 KGHSH and CDR2 LQKENI. V shed 4 bases and J shed 8 bases, with 20 bases lying between them. The CDR3 extends over 15 amino acids. CDR3 sequence reads: CASSLARTVFEGYTF. The CDR3 nucleotides read TGTGCCAGCTCACTAGCTAGGACGGTTTTCGAGGGCTACACCTTC. The full variable domain, rest sourced from reference TRBV18 and TRBJ1-2, is NAGVMQNPRHLVRRRGQEARLRCSPMKGHSHVYWYRQLPEEGLKFMVYLQKENIIDESGMPKERFSAEFPKEGPSILRIQQVVRGDSAAYFCASSLARTVFEGYTFGSGTRLTVV.

The V gene is TRBV29-1, the J gene TRBJ2-2, with D maybe TRBD1 (7 bases). The CDR3 loop spans 17 amino acids. CDR1 is SQVTM and CDR2 is ANQGSEA in the germline V gene. The germline V and J ends were trimmed by 7 bases and 0 bases, with 21 bases remaining between them. CDR3 in DNA: TGCAGCGCCCGGACAGGACTAAGGACGACGAACACCGGGGAGCTGTTTTTT. Its protein is CSARTGLRTTNTGELFF.

The chain couples TRBV4-1 to TRBJ2-7; 10 bases are shared with TRBD1. Trimming cost V 3 bases and J 5 bases; bases outside gene matches: 10. The CDR3 is made up of 16 amino acids. Germline lookup yields CDR1 MGHRA and CDR2 YSYEKL. The CDR3 sequence: CASSQGGQGPGDEQYF. The CDR3 nucleotides are TGCGCCAGCAGCCAGGGGGGACAGGGGCCAGGAGACGAGCAGTACTTC.

V is TRBV24-1 and J is TRBJ2-2, with a possible D match to TRBD1 (6 bases). The CDR3 covers 16 residues. Germline V CDR1 and CDR2: KGHDR, SFDVKD. Trimming cost V 5 bases and J 9 bases, with 21 bases left between them. This CDR3 is CATSAKKQGVIRELFF. The CDR3, as DNA: TGTGCCACCAGTGCGAAGAAACAGGGTGTAATCCGGGAGCTGTTTTTT.

This clone has a single count. This chain uses TRBV29-1 with TRBJ2-7; 9 positions match TRBD2. J lost 4 bases, V lost 7 bases, and 11 bases had no gene match. The length of the CDR3 is 14 residues. Per the germline V gene, CDR1 is SQVTM and CDR2 is ANQGSEA. DNA of the CDR3: TGCAGCGCCCAGGAGGTAGCGGGGGAATACGAGCAGTACTTC. Encoded protein: CSAQEVAGEYEQYF.